One TCR beta chain is described in this entry. Its antigen is still unknown. Blood samples, whole and unsorted for T cells, yielded the isolated total RNA. The CDR3 is 12 residues long. In germline, CDR1 is ENHRY, CDR2 SYGVKD. The data belong to a study of monozygotic twins with inflammatory bowel disease. Findings of the study overall: Using the inverse Simpson index, IBD patients had lower TCRbeta diversity than healthy co-twins.

Template switching incorporated UMIs with a 6-nucleotide sample barcode. Reanalyzing the 5' RACE reads, TCRdb keeps one entry per CDR3 protein, without DNA. With around 150,000 distinct CDR3 sequences in the sample, the ten largest clones hold roughly 3%. This receptor was identified in a human donor with ulcerative colitis or Crohn's disease, or a healthy co-twin of an affected twin (not recorded which). The J gene is TRBJ1-2, the V gene TRBV10-3; absent DNA, TCRdb's TRBD1 call cannot be checked. The specimen sequenced was blood. The CDR3: CAISAGGYGYTF.